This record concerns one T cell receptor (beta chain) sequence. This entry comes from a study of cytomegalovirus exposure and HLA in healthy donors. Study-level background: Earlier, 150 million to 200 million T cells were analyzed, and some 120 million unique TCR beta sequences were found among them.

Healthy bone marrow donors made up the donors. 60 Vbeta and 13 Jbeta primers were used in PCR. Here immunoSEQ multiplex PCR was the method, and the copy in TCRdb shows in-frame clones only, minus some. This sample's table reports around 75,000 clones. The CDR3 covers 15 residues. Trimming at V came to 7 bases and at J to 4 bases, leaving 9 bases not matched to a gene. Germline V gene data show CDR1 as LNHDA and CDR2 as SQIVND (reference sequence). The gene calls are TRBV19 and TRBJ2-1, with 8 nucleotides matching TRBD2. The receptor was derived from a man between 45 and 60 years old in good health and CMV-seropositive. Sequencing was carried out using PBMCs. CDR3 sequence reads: CASTVSGGPYNEQFF. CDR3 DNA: TGTGCCAGTACCGTGAGCGGGGGCCCTTACAATGAGCAGTTCTTC. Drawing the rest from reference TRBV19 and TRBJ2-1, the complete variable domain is DGGITQSPKYLFRKEGQNVTLSCEQNLNHDAMYWYRQDPGQGLRLIYYSQIVNDFQKGDIAEGYSVSREKKESFPLTVTSAQKNPTAFYLCASTVSGGPYNEQFFGPGTRLTVL.